This TCR beta chain was captured in a study of blood T cell repertoires in COVID-19. Study information: Sites across the United States, Italy and Spain contributed samples from acute and convalescent COVID-19. T cells, B-cell-depleted T cells, or PBMCs supplied cDNA or gDNA.

A word on this clone: An end of the junction differs from the germline gene, which may be a read error.

CDR3 length: 14 residues. CDR1 is SSHAT, CDR2 FNYEAQ, per germline (reference sequence). In the authors' workflow: Nucleated cell counts were estimated from reference gene primer amplification. Profiled with immunoSEQ multiplex PCR; TCRdb holds only in-frame clones, not every one. Clonal size and the V and J genes are those of that table, whereas D and trimming came from the DNA. The sample gives about 160,000 clones, about 81% of which show up once; 11% is in the top ten. The V and J genes are TRBV7-7 and TRBJ2-5, with TRBD2 matching 8 bases. Specimen: peripheral blood. The origin of this receptor is a human donor in a cohort sampled during active COVID-19. The CDR3 DNA reads as TGTGCTAGCAGCTTAGAGAGCGGGAGCGAGACCCAGTACTTC. Its translation is CASSLESGSETQYF.